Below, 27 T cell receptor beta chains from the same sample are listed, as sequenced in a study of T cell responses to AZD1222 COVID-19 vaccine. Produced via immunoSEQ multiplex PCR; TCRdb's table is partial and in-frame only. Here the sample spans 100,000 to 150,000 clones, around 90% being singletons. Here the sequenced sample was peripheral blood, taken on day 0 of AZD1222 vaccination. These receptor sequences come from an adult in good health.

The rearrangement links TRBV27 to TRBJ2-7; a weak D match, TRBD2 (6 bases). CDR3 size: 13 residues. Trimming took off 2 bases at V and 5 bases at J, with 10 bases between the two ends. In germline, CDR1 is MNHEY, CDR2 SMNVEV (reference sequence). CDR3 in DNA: TGTGCCAGCAGTTTAGTAGCGGCTGACGAGCAGTACTTC. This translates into CASSLVAADEQYF.

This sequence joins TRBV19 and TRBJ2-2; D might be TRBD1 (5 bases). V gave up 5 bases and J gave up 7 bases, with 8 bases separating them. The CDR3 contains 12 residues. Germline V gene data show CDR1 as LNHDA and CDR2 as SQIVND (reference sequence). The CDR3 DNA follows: TGTGCCAGTAGTCTAGGGGTCGGGGAGCTGTTTTTT. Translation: CASSLGVGELFF. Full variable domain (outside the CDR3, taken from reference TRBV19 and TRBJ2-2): DGGITQSPKYLFRKEGQNVTLSCEQNLNHDAMYWYRQDPGQGLRLIYYSQIVNDFQKGDIAEGYSVSREKKESFPLTVTSAQKNPTAFYLCASSLGVGELFFGEGSRLTVL.

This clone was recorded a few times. The CDR3 loop is CASRGGQMNTGELFF. The CDR3 DNA reads as TGTGCCAGCAGGGGGGGACAAATGAACACCGGGGAGCTGTTTTTT. V and J are TRBV2 and TRBJ2-2, with D possibly called TRBD1 or TRBD2 (6 bases each). The V gene's germline CDR1 is SNHLY and CDR2 FYNNEI. The ends were cut back, 6 bases at V and 1 base at J, with 12 bases in the middle. The CDR3 covers 15 residues.

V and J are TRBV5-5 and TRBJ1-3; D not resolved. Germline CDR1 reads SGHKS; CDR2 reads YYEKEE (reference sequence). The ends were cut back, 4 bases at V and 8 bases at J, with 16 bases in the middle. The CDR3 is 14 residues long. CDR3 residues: CASSVDLLRDTIYF. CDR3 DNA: TGTGCCAGCAGCGTGGACCTTTTGCGAGACACCATATATTTT.

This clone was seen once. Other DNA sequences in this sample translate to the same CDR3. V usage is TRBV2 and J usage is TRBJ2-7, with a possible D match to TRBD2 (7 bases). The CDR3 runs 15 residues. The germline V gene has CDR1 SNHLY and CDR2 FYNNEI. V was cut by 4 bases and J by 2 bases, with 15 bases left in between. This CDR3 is CASSGEGKGAYEQYF. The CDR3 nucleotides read TGTGCCAGCAGTGGGGAGGGGAAGGGGGCCTACGAGCAGTACTTC.

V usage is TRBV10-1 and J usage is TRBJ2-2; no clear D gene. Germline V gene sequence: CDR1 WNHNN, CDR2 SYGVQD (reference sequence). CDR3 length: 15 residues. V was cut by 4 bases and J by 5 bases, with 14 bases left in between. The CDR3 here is CASSGEKVLTGELFF. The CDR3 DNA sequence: TGCGCCAGCAGTGGTGAGAAGGTCCTGACCGGGGAGCTGTTTTTT.

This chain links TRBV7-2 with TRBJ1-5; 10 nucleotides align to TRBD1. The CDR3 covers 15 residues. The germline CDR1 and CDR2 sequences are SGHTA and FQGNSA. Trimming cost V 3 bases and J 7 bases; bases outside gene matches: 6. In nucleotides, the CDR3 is TGTGCCAGCAGCTTCTCCGGGACAGGGGACCAGCCCCAGCATTTT. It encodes CASSFSGTGDQPQHF.

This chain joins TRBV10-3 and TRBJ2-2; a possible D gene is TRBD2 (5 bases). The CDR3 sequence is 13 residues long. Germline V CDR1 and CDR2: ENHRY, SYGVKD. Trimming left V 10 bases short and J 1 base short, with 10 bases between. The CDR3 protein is CATRTVNTGELFF. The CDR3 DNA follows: TGTGCCACCCGGACTGTGAACACCGGGGAGCTGTTTTTT.

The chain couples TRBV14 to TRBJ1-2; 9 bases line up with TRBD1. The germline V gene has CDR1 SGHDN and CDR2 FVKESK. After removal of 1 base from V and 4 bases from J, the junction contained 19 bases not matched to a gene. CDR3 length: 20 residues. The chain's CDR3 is CASSQGTLGQGSVVSYGYTF. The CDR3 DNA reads TGTGCCAGCAGCCAAGGTACTCTCGGACAGGGGTCGGTCGTGAGCTATGGCTACACCTTC.

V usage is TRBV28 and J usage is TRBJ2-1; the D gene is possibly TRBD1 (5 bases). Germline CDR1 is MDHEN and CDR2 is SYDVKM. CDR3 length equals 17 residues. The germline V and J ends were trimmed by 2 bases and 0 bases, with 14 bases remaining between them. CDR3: CASSLRQGTFSYNEQFF. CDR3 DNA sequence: TGTGCCAGCAGTTTAAGGCAGGGCACCTTCTCCTACAATGAGCAGTTCTTC.

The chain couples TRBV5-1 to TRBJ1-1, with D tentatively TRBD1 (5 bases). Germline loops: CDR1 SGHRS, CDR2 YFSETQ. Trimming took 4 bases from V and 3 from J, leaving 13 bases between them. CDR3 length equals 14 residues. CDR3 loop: CASSPYQGYTEAFF. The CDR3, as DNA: TGCGCCAGCAGCCCCTATCAGGGTTACACTGAAGCTTTCTTT.

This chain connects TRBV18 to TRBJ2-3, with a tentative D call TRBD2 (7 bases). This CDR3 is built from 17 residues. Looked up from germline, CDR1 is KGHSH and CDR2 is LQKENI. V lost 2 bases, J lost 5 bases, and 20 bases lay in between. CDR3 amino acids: CASSPFRQAGAQDTQYF. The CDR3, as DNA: TGTGCCAGCTCACCATTCCGTCAGGCGGGGGCGCAAGATACGCAGTATTTT.

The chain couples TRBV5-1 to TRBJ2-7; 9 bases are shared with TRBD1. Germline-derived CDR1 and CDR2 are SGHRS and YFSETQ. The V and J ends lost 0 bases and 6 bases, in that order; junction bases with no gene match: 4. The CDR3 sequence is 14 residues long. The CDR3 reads CASSLGQGVIEQYF. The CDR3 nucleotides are TGCGCCAGCAGCTTGGGACAGGGGGTTATCGAGCAGTACTTC. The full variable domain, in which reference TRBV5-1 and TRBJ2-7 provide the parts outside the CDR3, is KAGVTQTPRYLIKTRGQQVTLSCSPISGHRSVSWYQQTPGQGLQFLFEYFSETQRNKGNFPGRFSGRQFSNSRSEMNVSTLELGDSALYLCASSLGQGVIEQYFGPGTRLTVT.

CDR3 sequence (DNA): TGTGCCAGTAGTACCCGTGGGGGGGTGGGAAACATTCAGTACTTC. It codes for CASSTRGGVGNIQYF. The V call is TRBV19, the J call TRBJ2-4; 7 bases fit TRBD2. This CDR3 comprises 15 residues. Germline CDR1 reads LNHDA; CDR2 reads SQIVND (reference sequence). The J segment lost 6 bases and the V segment lost 4 bases, leaving 9 bases of the junction unmatched. Looking up the rest from reference TRBV19 and TRBJ2-4 gives the full variable domain: DGGITQSPKYLFRKEGQNVTLSCEQNLNHDAMYWYRQDPGQGLRLIYYSQIVNDFQKGDIAEGYSVSREKKESFPLTVTSAQKNPTAFYLCASSTRGGVGNIQYFGAGTRLSVL.

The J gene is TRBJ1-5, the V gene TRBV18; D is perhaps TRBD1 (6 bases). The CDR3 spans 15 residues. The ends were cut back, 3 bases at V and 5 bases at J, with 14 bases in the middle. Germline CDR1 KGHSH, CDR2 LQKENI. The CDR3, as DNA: TGTGCCAGCTCACCCATTAAGGGGGATTATCAGCCCCAGCATTTT. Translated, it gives CASSPIKGDYQPQHF.

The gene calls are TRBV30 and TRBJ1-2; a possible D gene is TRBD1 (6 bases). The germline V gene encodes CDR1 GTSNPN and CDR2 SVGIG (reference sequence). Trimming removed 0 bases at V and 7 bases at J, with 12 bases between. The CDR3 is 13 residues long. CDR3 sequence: CAWSVGGGRGYTF. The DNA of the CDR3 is TGTGCCTGGAGTGTTGGGGGCGGGCGTGGCTACACCTTC.

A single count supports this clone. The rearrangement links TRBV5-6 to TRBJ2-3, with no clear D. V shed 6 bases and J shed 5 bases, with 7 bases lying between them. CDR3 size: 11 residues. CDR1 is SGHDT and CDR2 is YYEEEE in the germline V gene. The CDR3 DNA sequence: TGTGCCAGCACCCTCAAAGATACGCAGTATTTT. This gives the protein CASTLKDTQYF.

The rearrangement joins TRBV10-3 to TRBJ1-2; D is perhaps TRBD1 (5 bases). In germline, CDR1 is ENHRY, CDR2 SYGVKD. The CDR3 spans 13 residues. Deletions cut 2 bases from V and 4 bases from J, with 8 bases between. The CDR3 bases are TGTGCCATCAGTGAGCCCGACAGCTATGGCTACACCTTC. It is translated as CAISEPDSYGYTF.

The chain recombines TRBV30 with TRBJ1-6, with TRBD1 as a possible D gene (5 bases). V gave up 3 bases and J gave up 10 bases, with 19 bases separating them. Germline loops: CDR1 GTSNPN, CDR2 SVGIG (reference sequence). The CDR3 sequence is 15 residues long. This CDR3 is CAWSLRGLGDSPLHF. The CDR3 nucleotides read TGTGCCTGGAGCCTCCGGGGGTTGGGGGACTCACCCCTCCACTTT.

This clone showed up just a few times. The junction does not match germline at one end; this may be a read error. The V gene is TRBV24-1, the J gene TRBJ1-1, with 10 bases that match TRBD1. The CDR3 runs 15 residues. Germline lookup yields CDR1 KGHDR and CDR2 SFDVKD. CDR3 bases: TGTGCCACCAGTGATTGGAGGGACAGGGGCTCTGATGCTTTCTTT. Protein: CATSDWRDRGSDAFF.

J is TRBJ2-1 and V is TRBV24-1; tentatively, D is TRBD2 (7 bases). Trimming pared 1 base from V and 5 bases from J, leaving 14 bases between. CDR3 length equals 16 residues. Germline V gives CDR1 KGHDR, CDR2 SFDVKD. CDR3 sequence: CATSDLGGGRHNEQFF. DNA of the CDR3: TGTGCCACCAGTGATTTAGGGGGGGGGCGCCACAATGAGCAGTTCTTC.

The CDR3: CASSKAGGLGETQYF. The CDR3 nucleotides are TGTGCCAGTAGTAAGGCGGGAGGGCTCGGTGAGACCCAGTACTTC. This rearrangement joins TRBV19 to TRBJ2-5; 9 bases fit TRBD2. Germline loops: CDR1 LNHDA, CDR2 SQIVND (reference sequence). The CDR3 contains 15 residues. The ends lost 4 bases at V and 5 bases at J; junction bases unmatched: 8.

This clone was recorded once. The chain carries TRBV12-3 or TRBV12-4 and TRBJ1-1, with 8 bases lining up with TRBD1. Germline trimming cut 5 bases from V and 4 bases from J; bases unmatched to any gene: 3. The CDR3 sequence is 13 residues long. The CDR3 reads CASSDRGGTEAFF. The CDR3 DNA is TGTGCCAGCAGTGACAGGGGCGGCACTGAAGCTTTCTTT.

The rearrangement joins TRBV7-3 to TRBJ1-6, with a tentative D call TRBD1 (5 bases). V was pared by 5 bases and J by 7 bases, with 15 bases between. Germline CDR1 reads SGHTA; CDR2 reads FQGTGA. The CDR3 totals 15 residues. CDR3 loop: CASSPSGRSNSPLHF. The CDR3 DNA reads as TGTGCCAGCAGCCCTTCGGGACGGAGCAATTCACCCCTCCACTTT. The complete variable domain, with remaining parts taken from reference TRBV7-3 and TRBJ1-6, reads GAGVSQTPSNKVTEKGKYVELRCDPISGHTALYWYRQSLGQGPEFLIYFQGTGAADDSGLPNDRFFAVRPEGSVSTLKIQRTERGDSAVYLCASSPSGRSNSPLHFGNGTRLTVT.

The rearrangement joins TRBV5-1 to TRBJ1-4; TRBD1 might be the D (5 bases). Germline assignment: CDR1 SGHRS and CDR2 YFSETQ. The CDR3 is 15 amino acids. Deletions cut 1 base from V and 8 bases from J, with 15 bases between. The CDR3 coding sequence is TGCGCCAGCAGCTTGTTGGGGCAACTGGGCGAAAAACTGTTTTTT. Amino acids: CASSLLGQLGEKLFF. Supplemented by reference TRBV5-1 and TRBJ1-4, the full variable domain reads KAGVTQTPRYLIKTRGQQVTLSCSPISGHRSVSWYQQTPGQGLQFLFEYFSETQRNKGNFPGRFSGRQFSNSRSEMNVSTLELGDSALYLCASSLLGQLGEKLFFGSGTQLSVL.

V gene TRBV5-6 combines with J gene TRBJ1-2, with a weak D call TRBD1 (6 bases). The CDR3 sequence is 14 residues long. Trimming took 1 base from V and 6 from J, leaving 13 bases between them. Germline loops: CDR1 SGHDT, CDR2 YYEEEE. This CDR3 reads CASSLQGRDDGYTF. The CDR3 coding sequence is TGTGCCAGCAGCTTGCAGGGGCGTGATGATGGCTACACCTTC.

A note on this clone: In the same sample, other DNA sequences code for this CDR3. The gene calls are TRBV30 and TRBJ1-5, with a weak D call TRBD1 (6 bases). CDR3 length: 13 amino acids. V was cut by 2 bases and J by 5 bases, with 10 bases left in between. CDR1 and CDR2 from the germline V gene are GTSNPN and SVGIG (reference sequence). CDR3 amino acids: CAWSTGGDQPQHF. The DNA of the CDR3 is TGTGCCTGGAGTACGGGGGGCGATCAGCCCCAGCATTTT.